The sequence of this TCR beta chain was determined in a study of OX40 agonist ivuxolimab in advanced cancers. Study-wide results and limits: CD4+ and CD8+ blood T cells expanded clonally by week 6 at 0.1 to 3.0 mg/kg.

The timepoints at which blood was sampled were baseline, cycle 4 day 1, and cycle 7 day 1. Worth noting for this clone: Its antigen remains unidentified.

Some clones are missing from TCRdb's copy, which holds only in-frame ones; the method was immunoSEQ multiplex PCR. This sample carries approximately 63,000 clones, 79% of them seen once, and the ten largest clones take about a tenth. The CDR3 consists of 13 residues. The germline gives CDR1 SEHNR, CDR2 FQNEAQ (reference sequence). Trimming shortened V by 1 base and J by 10 bases, and 11 bases separated the two germline ends. This specimen was CD4+ or CD8+ T cells sorted from blood, taken in a trial of the OX40 agonist ivuxolimab. J is TRBJ2-1 and V is TRBV7-9, with a weak D call TRBD2 (7 bases). The receptor was derived from an adult with an advanced solid tumor such as melanoma, head and neck, liver or kidney cancer. The CDR3 loop reads CASSLGGGGEQFF. The CDR3 coding sequence is TGTGCCAGCAGCTTAGGAGGGGGAGGGGAGCAGTTCTTC.